Listed below are T cell receptor beta chains from one sample, sequenced in a study of blood T cell repertoires in COVID-19. The assay was immunoSEQ multiplex PCR, and TCRdb's table has in-frame clones only and misses some. The top ten clones hold around 9.8% of a sample with some 200,000 clones, around 85% of them seen once. Input material: peripheral blood. The receptors shown here come from an elderly woman with acute or convalescent COVID-19. The CDR3 runs from the conserved cysteine through the conserved F or W. Each record gives: V gene, J gene, clone size, CDR3 protein. Size tells how often a clone was seen (once, few, many) or the class of an expanded clone, and some rows leave it out.

>TRBV6-2/TRBV6-3|TRBJ2-7|NA
CASSFYTGTYEQYF
>TRBV18|TRBJ1-2|NA
CASSPGLTGAGYGYTF
>TRBV3-1/TRBV3-2|TRBJ1-1|NA
CASSQSGKAFF
>TRBV9|TRBJ2-3|NA
CASSVVAVADTQYF
>TRBV5-5|TRBJ2-2|NA
CASSLLAGETGELFF
>TRBV5-1|TRBJ2-2|few
CASSFTGVNTGELFF
>TRBV6-5|TRBJ2-7|few
CASSYFTTGRSYEQYF
>TRBV5-8|TRBJ2-5|NA
CASSFGGIATQYF
>TRBV5-1|TRBJ1-2|NA
CASSFLQGGGGYTF
>TRBV7-2|TRBJ2-3|NA
CASSAGLAGGPVTDTQYF
>TRBV20-1|TRBJ2-3|NA
CSASRRGGHATDTQYF
>TRBV27|TRBJ2-1|NA
CASSFWFPPTDEQFF
>TRBV6-5|TRBJ2-2|NA
CASSSGLGGTGELFF
>TRBV21-1|TRBJ1-4|NA
CASSQTWDRRHEGEKLFF
>TRBV6-5|TRBJ2-7|NA
CASRGGLQVYEQYF
>TRBV5-8|TRBJ2-5|NA
CASSSPGQGGEETQYF
>TRBV19|TRBJ2-5|NA
CASSPTGTKTQYF
>TRBV5-1|TRBJ1-1|few
CASSAQGTNTEAFF
>TRBV5-4|TRBJ2-7|NA
CASSPWDRGSEQYF
>TRBV5-1|TRBJ2-3|NA
CASSSTGAADTQYF
>TRBV7-8|TRBJ2-2|NA
CASSFPLNTGELFF
>TRBV9|TRBJ1-2|NA
CASSVRRGYGYTF
>TRBV12-5|TRBJ2-3|NA
CASGLVLGTGTQYF
>TRBV14|TRBJ1-1|NA
CASNNRGGSTEAFF
>TRBV19|TRBJ2-5|NA
CASSISSRLGAETQYF
>TRBV19|TRBJ2-1|NA
CASSTSGSPLNEQFF
>TRBV5-4|TRBJ1-1|NA
CASSPPRAAPNTEAFF
>TRBV7-3|TRBJ1-2|NA
CASSSTFDRDGYTF
>TRBV5-4|TRBJ1-5|NA
CASSSDISNQPQHF
>TRBV21-1|TRBJ1-3|NA
CASSTLVGEAPSGNTIYF
>TRBV12-5|TRBJ2-7|NA
CASGTGGDREEQYF
>TRBV10-3|TRBJ1-5|few
CAISESAGNSNQPQHF